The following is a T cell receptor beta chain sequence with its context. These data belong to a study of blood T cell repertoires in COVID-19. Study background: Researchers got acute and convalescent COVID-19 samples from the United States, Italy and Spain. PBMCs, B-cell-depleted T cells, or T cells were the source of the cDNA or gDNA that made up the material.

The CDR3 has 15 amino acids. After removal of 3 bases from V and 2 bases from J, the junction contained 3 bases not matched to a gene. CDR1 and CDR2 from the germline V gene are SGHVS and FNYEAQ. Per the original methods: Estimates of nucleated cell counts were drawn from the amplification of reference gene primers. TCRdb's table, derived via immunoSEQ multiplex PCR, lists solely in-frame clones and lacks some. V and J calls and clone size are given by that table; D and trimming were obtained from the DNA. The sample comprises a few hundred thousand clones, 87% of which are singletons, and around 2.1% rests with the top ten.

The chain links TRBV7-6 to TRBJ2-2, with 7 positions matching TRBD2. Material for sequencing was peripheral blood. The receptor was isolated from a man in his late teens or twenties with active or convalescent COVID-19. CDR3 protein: CASSFAGENTGELFF. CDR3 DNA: TGTGCCAGCAGCTTTGCGGGAGAAAACACCGGGGAGCTGTTTTTT. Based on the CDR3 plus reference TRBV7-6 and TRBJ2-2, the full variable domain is GAGVSQSPRYKVTKRGQDVALRCDPISGHVSLYWYRQALGQGPEFLTYFNYEAQQDKSGLPNDRFSAERPEGSISTLTIQRTEQRDSAMYRCASSFAGENTGELFFGEGSRLTVL.